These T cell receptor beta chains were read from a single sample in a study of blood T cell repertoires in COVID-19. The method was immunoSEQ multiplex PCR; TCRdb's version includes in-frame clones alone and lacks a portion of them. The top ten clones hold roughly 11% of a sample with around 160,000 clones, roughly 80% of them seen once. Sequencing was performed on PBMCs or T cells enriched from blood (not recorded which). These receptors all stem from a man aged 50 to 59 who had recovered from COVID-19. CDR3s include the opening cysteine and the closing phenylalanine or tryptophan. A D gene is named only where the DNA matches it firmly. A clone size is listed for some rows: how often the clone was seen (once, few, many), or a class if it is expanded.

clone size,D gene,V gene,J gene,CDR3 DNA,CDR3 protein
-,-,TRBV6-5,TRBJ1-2,TGTGCCAGCAGTTACTCACTCGCACCGAACTATGGCTACACCTTC,CASSYSLAPNYGYTF
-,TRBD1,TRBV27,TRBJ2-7,TGTGCCAGCAGCAGGACAGGGGGGGTAGACGAGCAGTACTTC,CASSRTGGVDEQYF
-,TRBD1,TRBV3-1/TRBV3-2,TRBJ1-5,TGTGCCAGCAGCCAAGCCCTAGGGGGCGGCCAGCCCCAGCATTTT,CASSQALGGGQPQHF
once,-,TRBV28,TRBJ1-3,TGTGCCAGCAGTTCGAGTACAGGGACCCACTCTGGAAACACCATATATTTT,CASSSSTGTHSGNTIYF
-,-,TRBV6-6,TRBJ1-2,TGTGCCACCTCTCCCGGTTCAGGGGATGGCTACACCTTC,CATSPGSGDGYTF
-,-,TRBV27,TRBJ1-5,TGTGCCAGCAGACGGGGGGGGTTGGGCAATCAGCCCCAGCATTTT,CASRRGGLGNQPQHF
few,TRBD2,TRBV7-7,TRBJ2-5,TGTGCCAGCAGCTCAGCAAGGGCGAGCGGGGGGGCAGAGACCCAGTACTTC,CASSSARASGGAETQYF
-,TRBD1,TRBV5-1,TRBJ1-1,TGCGCCAGCAGCTTGGCCGGACAGGGGGCATCTGAAGCTTTCTTT,CASSLAGQGASEAFF
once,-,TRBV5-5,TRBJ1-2,TGTGCCAGCAGCTTGACCGGGGACTATGGCTACACCTTC,CASSLTGDYGYTF
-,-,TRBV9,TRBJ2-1,TGTGCCAGCAGCGGCAGCGTAGAGGGAAGGGCAGCTCAGCAGTTCTTC,CASSGSVEGRAAQQFF
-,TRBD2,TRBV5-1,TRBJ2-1,TGCGCCAGCAGCTTGGGGCTAGCGGGAGGCAATGAGCAGTTCTTC,CASSLGLAGGNEQFF
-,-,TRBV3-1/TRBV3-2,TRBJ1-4,TGTGCCAGCAGCCAACAGGGGATGGACGAAAAACTGTTTTTT,CASSQQGMDEKLFF
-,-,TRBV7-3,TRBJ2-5,TGTGCCAGCAGCCCACACCACCAAGAGACCCAGTACTTC,CASSPHHQETQYF
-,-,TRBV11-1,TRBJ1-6,TGTGCCAGCAGTTACAGCAGTCACAACTATAATTCACCCCTCCACTTT,CASSYSSHNYNSPLHF
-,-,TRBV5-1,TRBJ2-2,TGCGCCAGCACCCGGGAGGGGGCCACCGGGGAGCTGTTTTTT,CASTREGATGELFF
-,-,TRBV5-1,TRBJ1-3,TGCGCCAGCAGCTTGGAGGGGCTCCCTGGAAACACCATATATTTT,CASSLEGLPGNTIYF
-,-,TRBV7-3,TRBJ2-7,TGTGCCAGCAGCCCGGTGGGACATATTCCTACCTACGAGCAGTACTTC,CASSPVGHIPTYEQYF
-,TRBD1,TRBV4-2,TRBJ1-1,TGTGCCAGCAGCCCAGATCCGGGACAGATGAACACTGAAGCTTTCTTT,CASSPDPGQMNTEAFF
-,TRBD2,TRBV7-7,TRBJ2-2,TGTGCTAGCAGCCCTGGGACTAGGTCGGGGGAGCTGTTTTTT,CASSPGTRSGELFF
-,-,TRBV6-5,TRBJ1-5,TGTGCCAGCAGTTACCCGGGAGAGCCCCAGCATTTT,CASSYPGEPQHF
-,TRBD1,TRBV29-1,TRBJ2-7,TGCAGCGTCGGGACAGGGAGGCACGAGCAGTACTTC,CSVGTGRHEQYF
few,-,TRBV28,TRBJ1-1,TGTGCCAGCAGTGAGAGAGGGAAGGACACTGAAGCTTTCTTT,CASSERGKDTEAFF
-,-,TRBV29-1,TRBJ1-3,TGCAGCGTTCGGGAGACTGCCGGAAACACCATATATTTT,CSVRETAGNTIYF
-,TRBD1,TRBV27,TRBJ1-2,TGTGCCAGCACCCCCTGGGGACAGGAGAATAGCTATGGCTACACCTTC,CASTPWGQENSYGYTF
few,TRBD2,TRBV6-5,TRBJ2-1,TGTGCCAGCAGACTAGCGGGAGGGTTCAATGAGCAGTTCTTC,CASRLAGGFNEQFF
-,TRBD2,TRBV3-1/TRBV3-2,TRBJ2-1,TGTGCCAGCAGCCGTAGCGGGAGGGCCGTAAATGAGCAGTTCTTC,CASSRSGRAVNEQFF
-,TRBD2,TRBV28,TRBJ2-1,TGTGCCAGCAGATCGGGGGGAGAGCAGTTCTTC,CASRSGGEQFF
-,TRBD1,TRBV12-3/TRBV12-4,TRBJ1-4,TGTGCCAGTGGACAGGGCACTAATGAAAAACTGTTTTTT,CASGQGTNEKLFF
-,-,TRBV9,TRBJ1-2,TGTGCCAGCAGCGTGGGGACCCAGGGGAACTATGGCTACACCTTC,CASSVGTQGNYGYTF
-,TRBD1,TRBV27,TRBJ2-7,TGTGCCAGCAAGGGACAGGGTACCTGGTACGAGCAGTACTTC,CASKGQGTWYEQYF
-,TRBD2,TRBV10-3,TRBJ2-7,TGTGCCATCAGCGAAGACCCGGGAGGCTACGAGCAGTACTTC,CAISEDPGGYEQYF
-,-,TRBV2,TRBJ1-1,TGTGCCAGCAGTGATACAGTACAGGCCCACACTGAAGCTTTCTTT,CASSDTVQAHTEAFF